Listed here is a single T cell receptor beta chain. These data come from a study of blood T cell repertoires in COVID-19. Overall study context: In each case, the material was cDNA or gDNA derived from T cells, B-cell-depleted T cells, or PBMCs.

Original methodology: By means of reference gene primer amplification, nucleated cell counts were estimated. TCRdb's table, derived via immunoSEQ multiplex PCR, lists solely in-frame clones and lacks some. The V and J calls and clone size are taken from that table; D and trimming were inferred from the DNA. The table has 15,000 to 20,000 clones, roughly 90% seen once; the top ten hold around a tenth. CDR3 length: 14 amino acids. V gave up 1 base and J gave up 6 bases, with 10 bases separating them. The V gene's germline CDR1 is SEHNR and CDR2 FQNEAQ (reference sequence). The TCR sequence derives from a man aged 40-55 years with active COVID-19. The chain is built from TRBV7-9 and TRBJ1-5; no definite D call. The material sequenced was peripheral blood. The chain's CDR3 is CASSLGRPGQPQHF. The DNA for the CDR3 is TGTGCCAGCAGCTTAGGGCGCCCAGGTCAGCCCCAGCATTTT.